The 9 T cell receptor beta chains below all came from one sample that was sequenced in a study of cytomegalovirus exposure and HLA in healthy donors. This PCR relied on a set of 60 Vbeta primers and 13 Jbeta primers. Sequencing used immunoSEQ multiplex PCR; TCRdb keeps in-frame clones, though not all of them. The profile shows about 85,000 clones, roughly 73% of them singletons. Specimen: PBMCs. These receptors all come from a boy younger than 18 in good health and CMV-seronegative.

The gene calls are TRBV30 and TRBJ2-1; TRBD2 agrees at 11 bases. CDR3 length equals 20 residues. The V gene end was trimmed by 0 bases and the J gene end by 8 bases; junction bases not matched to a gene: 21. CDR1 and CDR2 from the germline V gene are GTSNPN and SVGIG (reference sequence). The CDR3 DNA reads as TGTGCCTGGAGTGTATCCCTGACTAGCGGGATGATATCAAGTTTGGATGAGCAGTTCTTC. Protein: CAWSVSLTSGMISSLDEQFF.

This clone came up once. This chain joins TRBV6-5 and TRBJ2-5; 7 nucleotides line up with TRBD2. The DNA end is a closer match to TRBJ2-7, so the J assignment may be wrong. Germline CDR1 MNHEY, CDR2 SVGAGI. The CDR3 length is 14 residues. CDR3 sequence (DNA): TGTGCCAGCAGGATCGCGGGAGTAGCCTACGAGCAGTACTTC. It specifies CASRIAGVAYEQYF.

The CDR3 region has the DNA TGTGCCAGTAGCTGGGGGACAGGGATCAATGAGCAGTTCTTC. This encodes CASSWGTGINEQFF. The chain carries TRBV19 and TRBJ2-1, with 9 positions matching TRBD1. In germline, CDR1 is LNHDA, CDR2 SQIVND (reference sequence). There are 14 residues in the CDR3. Trimming took 6 bases from V and 6 from J; bases not matched to a gene: 6.

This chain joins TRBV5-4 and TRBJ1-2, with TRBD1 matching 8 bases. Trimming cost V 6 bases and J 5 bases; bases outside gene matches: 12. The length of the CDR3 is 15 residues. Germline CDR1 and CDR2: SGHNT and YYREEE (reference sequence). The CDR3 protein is CASTYPQGARYGYTF. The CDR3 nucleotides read TGTGCCAGCACGTATCCGCAGGGGGCTAGATATGGCTACACCTTC.

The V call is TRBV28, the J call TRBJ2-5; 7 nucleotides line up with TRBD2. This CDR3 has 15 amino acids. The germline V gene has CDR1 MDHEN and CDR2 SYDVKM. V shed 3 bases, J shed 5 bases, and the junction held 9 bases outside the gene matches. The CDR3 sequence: CASSFIGGGSETQYF. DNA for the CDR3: TGTGCCAGCAGTTTCATCGGCGGGGGAAGCGAGACCCAGTACTTC. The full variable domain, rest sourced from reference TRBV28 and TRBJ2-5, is DVKVTQSSRYLVKRTGEKVFLECVQDMDHENMFWYRQDPGLGLRLIYFSYDVKMKEKGDIPEGYSVSREKKERFSLILESASTNQTSMYLCASSFIGGGSETQYFGPGTRLLVL.

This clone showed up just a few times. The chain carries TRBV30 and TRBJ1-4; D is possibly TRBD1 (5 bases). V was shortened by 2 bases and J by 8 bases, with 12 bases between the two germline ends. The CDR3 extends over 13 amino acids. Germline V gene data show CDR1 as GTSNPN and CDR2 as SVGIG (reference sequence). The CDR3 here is CAWSRGGGEKLFF. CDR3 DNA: TGTGCCTGGAGTAGGGGTGGTGGGGAAAAACTGTTTTTT.

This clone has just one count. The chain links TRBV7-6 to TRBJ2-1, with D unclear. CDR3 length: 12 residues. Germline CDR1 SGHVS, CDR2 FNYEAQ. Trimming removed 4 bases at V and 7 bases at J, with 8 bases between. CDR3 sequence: CASSSVRNEQFF. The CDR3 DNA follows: TGTGCCAGCAGCTCGGTCCGAAATGAGCAGTTCTTC.

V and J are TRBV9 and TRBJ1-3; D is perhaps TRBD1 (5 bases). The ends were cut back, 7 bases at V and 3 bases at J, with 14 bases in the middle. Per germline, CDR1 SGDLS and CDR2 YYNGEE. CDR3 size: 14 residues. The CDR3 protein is CASSGGDSGNTIYF. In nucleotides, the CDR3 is TGTGCCAGCTCCGGGGGGGATAGTGGAAACACCATATATTTT.

The CDR3 here is CARGGPHYGYTF. The CDR3 nucleotides are TGTGCCCGAGGGGGCCCTCACTATGGCTACACCTTC. V usage is TRBV28 and J usage is TRBJ1-2; TRBD1 agrees at 7 bases. Trimming at V came to 11 bases and at J to 3 bases, leaving 6 bases not matched to a gene. The CDR3 is made up of 12 amino acids. Per the germline V gene, CDR1 is MDHEN and CDR2 is SYDVKM.